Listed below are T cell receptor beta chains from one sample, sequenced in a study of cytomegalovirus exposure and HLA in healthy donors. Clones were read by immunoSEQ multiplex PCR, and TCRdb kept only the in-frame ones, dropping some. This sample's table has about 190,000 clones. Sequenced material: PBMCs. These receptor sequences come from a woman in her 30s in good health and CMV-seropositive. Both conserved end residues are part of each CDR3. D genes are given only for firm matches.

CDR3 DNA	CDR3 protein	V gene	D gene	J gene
TGCGCCAGCAGCTTGAATCGGGGGGAGGCCAGCAATCAGCCCCAGCATTTT	CASSLNRGEASNQPQHF	TRBV5-1	.	TRBJ1-5
TGTGCCAGCAGCTTAGCTAACTTGGACTCTACTCCCGCCGAGCAGTACTTC	CASSLANLDSTPAEQYF	TRBV7-9	.	TRBJ2-7
TGTGCCAGCAGGATTGGGGGCCTCCTCTCCTACGAGCAGTACTTC	CASRIGGLLSYEQYF	TRBV28	.	TRBJ2-7
TGCGCCAGCAGCCGGGACAGGGTTGGCTTGTCGAACATTCAGTACTTC	CASSRDRVGLSNIQYF	TRBV5-1	TRBD1	TRBJ2-4
TGTGCCAGCGGTGGGACAGGGGACTACGAGCAGTACTTC	CASGGTGDYEQYF	TRBV6-1	TRBD1	TRBJ2-7
TGCGCCAGCAGTCCGCCGACTAGCGGGGGGAACACCGGGGAGCTGTTTTTT	CASSPPTSGGNTGELFF	TRBV5-1	TRBD2	TRBJ2-2
TGCGCCAGCAGAGAGACAGGGGCGAGCTATGGCTACACCTTC	CASRETGASYGYTF	TRBV10-2	TRBD1	TRBJ1-2
TGTGCCAGCAGTGGGACAGGGTGGACCGGGGAGCTGTTTTTT	CASSGTGWTGELFF	TRBV28	TRBD1	TRBJ2-2
TGTGCCAGCAGCTTGAGGGGCGAGCAGTACTTC	CASSLRGEQYF	TRBV5-4	.	TRBJ2-7
TGTGCCAGCAGCGTCAGCTACGGGGTAAACAATGAGCAGTTCTTC	CASSVSYGVNNEQFF	TRBV11-2	.	TRBJ2-1
TGTGCCAGCAGTGAATTGGGCGGGGGGGCCAAAGATACGCAGTATTTT	CASSELGGGAKDTQYF	TRBV2	TRBD2	TRBJ2-3
TGTGCCAGCAGCTGGAACAGGGGCGGGGAGACCCAGTACTTC	CASSWNRGGETQYF	TRBV7-8	TRBD1	TRBJ2-5
TGTGCCAGCAGCTTAAACAGGGTAACTGGGGAGCTGTTTTTT	CASSLNRVTGELFF	TRBV7-2	.	TRBJ2-2
TGTGCCAGCTCACTCCGGGAGCTAACCGGGGAGCTGTTTTTT	CASSLRELTGELFF	TRBV18	.	TRBJ2-2
TGTGCCAGCAGCCCGGACAGGGGTAATCAGCCCCAGCATTTT	CASSPDRGNQPQHF	TRBV5-4	TRBD1	TRBJ1-5
TGCGCCAGCGCGGACAGGGGGCCTCAAGAGCAGTTCTTC	CASADRGPQEQFF	TRBV4-1	TRBD1	TRBJ2-1
TGTGCCAGCAGCCAAGAGGGCAGGTACTACACCGGGGAGCTGTTTTTT	CASSQEGRYYTGELFF	TRBV14	.	TRBJ2-2
TGTGCCAGCTCGCTGTACCGGGGTCAGGAGACCCAGTACTTC	CASSLYRGQETQYF	TRBV18	.	TRBJ2-5
TGTGCCAGCAGCGTCCACAGCACTGAAGCTTTCTTT	CASSVHSTEAFF	TRBV9	.	TRBJ1-1
TGCGCCAGCAGTCTGAACAGGGATCAGCCCCAGCATTTT	CASSLNRDQPQHF	TRBV10-2	.	TRBJ1-5
TGTGCCACTAAAGGTGGGGCCGCCGGGGAGCTGTTTTTT	CATKGGAAGELFF	TRBV19	.	TRBJ2-2
TGCGCCAGCAGCCAACGACAGGGTTCGAACTATGGCTACACCTTC	CASSQRQGSNYGYTF	TRBV4-1	TRBD1	TRBJ1-2
TGTGCCAGCAGCTCATTGCCGGTGGGGACAGCTTACAATGAGCAGTTCTTC	CASSSLPVGTAYNEQFF	TRBV7-7	TRBD1	TRBJ2-1
TGTGCCAGCAGCGTAGTGGGCAGGGGGTACACTGAAGCTTTCTTT	CASSVVGRGYTEAFF	TRBV9	TRBD1	TRBJ1-1
TGTGCCAGCAGCCAAGAGCGGTCCTTTACAGATACGCAGTATTTT	CASSQERSFTDTQYF	TRBV4-2	.	TRBJ2-3
TGTGCCAGTAGTAGGACCGGGACAGGGCACGAGCCCCAGCATTTT	CASSRTGTGHEPQHF	TRBV19	TRBD1	TRBJ1-5
TGTGCCATCAGTGAGTCGAGGGTCGGGGGGACTGAAGCTTTCTTT	CAISESRVGGTEAFF	TRBV10-3	.	TRBJ1-1
TGTGCCACCAGCACAGAAGACAGGGCAAGCTCCTACGAGCAGTACTTC	CATSTEDRASSYEQYF	TRBV15	TRBD1	TRBJ2-7
TGTGCCCGGGACAGGGGCTATGGCTACACCTTC	CARDRGYGYTF	TRBV30	TRBD1	TRBJ1-2
TGTGCCAGCAGTCCGTACAGGGGGCCACGGAATGAGCAGTTCTTC	CASSPYRGPRNEQFF	TRBV28	TRBD1	TRBJ2-1
TGTGCCATCAGTCCGGTTGGGGGACAGGGGGCGAGGGGGCATGGCTACACCTTC	CAISPVGGQGARGHGYTF	TRBV10-3	TRBD1	TRBJ1-2
TGTGCCAGCAGCTCGACCGGGACTAGCAGGGATCACAATGAGCAGTTCTTC	CASSSTGTSRDHNEQFF	TRBV7-6	TRBD2	TRBJ2-1
TGTGCCAGCTCACCTTCAGGGGAGAATGGCTACACCTTC	CASSPSGENGYTF	TRBV18	.	TRBJ1-2
TGTGCCTGGAGTGCCGACAGGGCCCCTTCACCCCTCCACTTT	CAWSADRAPSPLHF	TRBV30	TRBD1	TRBJ1-6
TGTGCCAGCTCCTCACAGAGGGGGCCAGATACGCAGTATTTT	CASSSQRGPDTQYF	TRBV18	TRBD1	TRBJ2-3
TGTGCCAGCAGCGTAGGGGCAGGGGCTTTCTACGAGCAGTACTTC	CASSVGAGAFYEQYF	TRBV9	.	TRBJ2-7
TGTGCCAGGCGGAACGCGGCCCCGGCTGAAGCTTTCTTT	CARRNAAPAEAFF	TRBV2	.	TRBJ1-1
TGTGCCAGCAGTTTATACAGAACCGGGGAGCTGTTTTTT	CASSLYRTGELFF	TRBV27	.	TRBJ2-2
TGTGCCAGCAGCGATACAGGGGGGATATTGAACACTGAAGCTTTCTTT	CASSDTGGILNTEAFF	TRBV7-8	TRBD1	TRBJ1-1
TGCGCCAGCAGCTTTCGACAGGGGGCGCTTGAAGCTTTCTTT	CASSFRQGALEAFF	TRBV5-1	TRBD1	TRBJ1-1
TGTGCCAGCAGCTGGGGCGGAGGCAATCAGCCCCAGCATTTT	CASSWGGGNQPQHF	TRBV5-5	.	TRBJ1-5